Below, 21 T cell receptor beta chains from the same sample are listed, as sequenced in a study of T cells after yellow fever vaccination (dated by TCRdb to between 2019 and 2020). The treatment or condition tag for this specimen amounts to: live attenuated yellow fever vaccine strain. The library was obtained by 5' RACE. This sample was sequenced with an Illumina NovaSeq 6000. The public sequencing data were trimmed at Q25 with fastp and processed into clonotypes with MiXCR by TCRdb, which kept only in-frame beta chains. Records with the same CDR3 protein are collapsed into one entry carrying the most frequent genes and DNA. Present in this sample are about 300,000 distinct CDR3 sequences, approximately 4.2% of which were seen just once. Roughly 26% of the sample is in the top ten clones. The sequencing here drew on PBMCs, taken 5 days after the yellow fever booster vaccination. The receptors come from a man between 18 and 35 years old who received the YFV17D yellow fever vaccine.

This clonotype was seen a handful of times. The CDR3 reads CASGHLLGAEQFF. The CDR3 bases are TGTGCTAGTGGTCACCTGCTGGGGGCTGAGCAGTTCTTC. The rearrangement joins TRBV12-5 to TRBJ2-1; possible D gene TRBD1, 6 bases. V lost 5 bases and J 9 bases, leaving 14 bases between the germline ends. Germline V gene lookup returns CDR1 LGHNT and CDR2 FRNRAP. The CDR3 has 13 amino acids.

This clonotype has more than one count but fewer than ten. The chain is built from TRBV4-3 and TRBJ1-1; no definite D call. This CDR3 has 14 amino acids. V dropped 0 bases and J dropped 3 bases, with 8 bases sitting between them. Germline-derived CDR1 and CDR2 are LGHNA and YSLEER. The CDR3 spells CASSQEPWYTEAFF. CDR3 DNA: TGCGCCAGCAGCCAAGAACCCTGGTACACTGAAGCTTTCTTT.

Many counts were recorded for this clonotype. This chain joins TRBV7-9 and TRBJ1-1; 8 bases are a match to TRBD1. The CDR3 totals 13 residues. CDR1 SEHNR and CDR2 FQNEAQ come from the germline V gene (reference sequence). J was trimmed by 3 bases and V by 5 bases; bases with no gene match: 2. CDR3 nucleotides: TGTGCCAGCAGCATGACAGGGGACACTGAAGCTTTCTTT. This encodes CASSMTGDTEAFF.

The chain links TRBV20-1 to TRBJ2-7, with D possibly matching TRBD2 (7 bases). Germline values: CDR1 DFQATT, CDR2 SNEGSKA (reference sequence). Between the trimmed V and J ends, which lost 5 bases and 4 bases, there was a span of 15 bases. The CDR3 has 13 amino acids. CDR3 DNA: TGCAGTGCTCAAGGGGGGGCGGGGTACGAGCAGTACGTC. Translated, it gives CSAQGGAGYEQYV.

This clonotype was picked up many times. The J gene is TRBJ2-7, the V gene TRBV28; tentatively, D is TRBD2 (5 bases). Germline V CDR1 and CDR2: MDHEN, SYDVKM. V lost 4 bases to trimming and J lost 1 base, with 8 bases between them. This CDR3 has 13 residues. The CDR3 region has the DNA TGTGCCAGCAGTTACCGGGGTTCCTACGAGCAGTACGTC. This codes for CASSYRGSYEQYV.

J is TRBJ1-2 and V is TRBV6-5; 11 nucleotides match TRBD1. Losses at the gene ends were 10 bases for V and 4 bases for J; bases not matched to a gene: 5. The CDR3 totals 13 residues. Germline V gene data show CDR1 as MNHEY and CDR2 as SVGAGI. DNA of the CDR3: TGTGCCACCCAGGGACAGGGGGTCTATGGCTACACCTTC. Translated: CATQGQGVYGYTF.

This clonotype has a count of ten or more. The CDR3 spells CASSYTTGTSGGITDTQYF. Written as DNA, the CDR3 is TGTGCCAGCAGTTACACAACCGGGACTAGCGGGGGCATCACAGATACGCAGTATTTT. The chain couples TRBV6-2 or TRBV6-3 to TRBJ2-3; 14 bases are shared with TRBD2. The CDR3 spans 19 residues. The germline V gene encodes CDR1 MNHEY and CDR2 SVGEGT. The V and J ends lost 2 bases and 2 bases, in that order; junction bases with no gene match: 9.

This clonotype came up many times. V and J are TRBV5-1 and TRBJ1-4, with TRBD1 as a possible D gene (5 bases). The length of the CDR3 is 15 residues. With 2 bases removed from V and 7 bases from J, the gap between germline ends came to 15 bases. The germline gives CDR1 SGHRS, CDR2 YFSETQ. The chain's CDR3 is CASSLQAGFGEKLFF. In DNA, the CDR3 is TGCGCCAGCAGCTTACAGGCCGGGTTCGGTGAAAAACTGTTTTTT.

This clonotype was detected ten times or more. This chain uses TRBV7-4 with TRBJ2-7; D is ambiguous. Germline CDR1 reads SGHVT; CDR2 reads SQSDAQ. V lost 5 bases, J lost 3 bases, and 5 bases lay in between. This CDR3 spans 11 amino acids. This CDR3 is CASSLNYEQYV. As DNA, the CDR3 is TGTGCCAGCAGCCTTAACTACGAGCAGTACGTC.

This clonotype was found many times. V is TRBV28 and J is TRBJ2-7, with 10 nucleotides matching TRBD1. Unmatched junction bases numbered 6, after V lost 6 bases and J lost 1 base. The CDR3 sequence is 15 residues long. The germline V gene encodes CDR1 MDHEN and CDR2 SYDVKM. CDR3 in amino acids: CASRKLGQGSYEQYV. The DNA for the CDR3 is TGTGCCAGCAGAAAACTGGGACAGGGGTCCTACGAGCAGTACGTC.

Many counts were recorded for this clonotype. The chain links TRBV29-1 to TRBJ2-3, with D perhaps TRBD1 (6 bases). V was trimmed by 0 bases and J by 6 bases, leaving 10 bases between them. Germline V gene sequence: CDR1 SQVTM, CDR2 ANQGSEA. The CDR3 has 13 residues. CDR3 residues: CSVEDGGSDTQYF. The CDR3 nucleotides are TGCAGCGTTGAAGATGGGGGCTCGGATACGCAGTATTTT.

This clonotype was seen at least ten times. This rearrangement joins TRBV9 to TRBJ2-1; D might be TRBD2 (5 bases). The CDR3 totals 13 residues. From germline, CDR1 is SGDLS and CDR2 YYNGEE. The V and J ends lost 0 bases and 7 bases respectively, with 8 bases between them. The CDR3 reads CASSVAGGNEQFF. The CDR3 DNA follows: TGTGCCAGCAGCGTAGCTGGAGGAAATGAGCAGTTCTTC.

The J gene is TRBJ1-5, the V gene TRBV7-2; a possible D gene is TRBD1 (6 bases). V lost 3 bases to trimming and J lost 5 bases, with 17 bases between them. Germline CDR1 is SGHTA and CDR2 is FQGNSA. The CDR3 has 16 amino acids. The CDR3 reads CASSFEPHRADQPQHF. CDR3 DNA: TGTGCCAGCAGCTTTGAACCACACAGGGCCGATCAGCCCCAGCATTTT.

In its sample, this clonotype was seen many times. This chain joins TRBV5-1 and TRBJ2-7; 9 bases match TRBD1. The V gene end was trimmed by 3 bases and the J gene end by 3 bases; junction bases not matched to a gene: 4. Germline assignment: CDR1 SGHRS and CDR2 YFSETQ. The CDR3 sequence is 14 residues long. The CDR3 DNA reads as TGCGCCAGCAGCTCTTGGACAGGGGACTACGAGCAGTACTTC. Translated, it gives CASSSWTGDYEQYF.

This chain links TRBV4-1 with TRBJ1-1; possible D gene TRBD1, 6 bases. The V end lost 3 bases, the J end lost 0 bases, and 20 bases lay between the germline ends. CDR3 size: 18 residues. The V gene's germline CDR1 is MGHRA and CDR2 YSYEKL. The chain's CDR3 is CASSHSSGDIPMNTEAFF. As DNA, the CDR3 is TGCGCCAGCAGCCACTCCAGTGGGGACATTCCCATGAACACTGAAGCTTTCTTT.

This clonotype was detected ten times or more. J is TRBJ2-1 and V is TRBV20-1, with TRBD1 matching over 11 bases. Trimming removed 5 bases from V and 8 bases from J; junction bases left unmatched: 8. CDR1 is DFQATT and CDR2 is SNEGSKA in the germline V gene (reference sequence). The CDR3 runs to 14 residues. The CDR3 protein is CSAGMGQGVDEQFF. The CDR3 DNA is TGCAGTGCTGGAATGGGACAGGGGGTAGATGAGCAGTTCTTC.

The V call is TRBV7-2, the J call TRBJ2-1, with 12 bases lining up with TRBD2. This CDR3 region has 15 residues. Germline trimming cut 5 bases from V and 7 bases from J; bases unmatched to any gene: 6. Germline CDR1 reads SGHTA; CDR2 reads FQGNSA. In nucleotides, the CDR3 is TGTGCCAGCAGCCACCCTAGCGGGGGGGCGAATGAGCAGTTCTTC. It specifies CASSHPSGGANEQFF.

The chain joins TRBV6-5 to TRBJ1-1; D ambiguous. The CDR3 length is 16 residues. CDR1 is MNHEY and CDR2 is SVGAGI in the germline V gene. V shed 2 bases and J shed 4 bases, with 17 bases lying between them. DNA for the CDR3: TGTGCCAGCAGTTACGGGGTCCCTGGGTCGGGCACTGAAGCTTTCTTT. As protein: CASSYGVPGSGTEAFF.

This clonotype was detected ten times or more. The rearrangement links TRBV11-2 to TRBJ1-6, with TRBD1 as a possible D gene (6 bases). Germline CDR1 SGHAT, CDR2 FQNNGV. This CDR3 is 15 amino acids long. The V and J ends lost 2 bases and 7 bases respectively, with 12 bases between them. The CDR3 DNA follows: TGTGCCAGCAGCTTATCAGGGGCAGGGAATTCACCCCTCCACTTT. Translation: CASSLSGAGNSPLHF.

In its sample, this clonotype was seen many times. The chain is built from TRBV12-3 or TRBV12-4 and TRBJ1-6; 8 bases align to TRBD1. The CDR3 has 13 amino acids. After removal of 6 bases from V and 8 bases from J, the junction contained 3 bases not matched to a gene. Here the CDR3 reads CASREQGDSPLHF. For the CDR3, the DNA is TGTGCCAGCAGGGAACAGGGGGATTCACCCCTCCACTTT.

The CDR3 nucleotides are TGTGCCAGCAGCTTAACGTACCCAGGCCTCTATAGCAATCAGCCCCAGCATTTT. Its translation is CASSLTYPGLYSNQPQHF. The genes are TRBV7-2 and TRBJ1-5; D unresolved. Between the trimmed V and J ends, which lost 2 bases and 0 bases, there was a span of 17 bases. The CDR3 is made up of 18 amino acids. Germline V lookup: CDR1 SGHTA, CDR2 FQGNSA.